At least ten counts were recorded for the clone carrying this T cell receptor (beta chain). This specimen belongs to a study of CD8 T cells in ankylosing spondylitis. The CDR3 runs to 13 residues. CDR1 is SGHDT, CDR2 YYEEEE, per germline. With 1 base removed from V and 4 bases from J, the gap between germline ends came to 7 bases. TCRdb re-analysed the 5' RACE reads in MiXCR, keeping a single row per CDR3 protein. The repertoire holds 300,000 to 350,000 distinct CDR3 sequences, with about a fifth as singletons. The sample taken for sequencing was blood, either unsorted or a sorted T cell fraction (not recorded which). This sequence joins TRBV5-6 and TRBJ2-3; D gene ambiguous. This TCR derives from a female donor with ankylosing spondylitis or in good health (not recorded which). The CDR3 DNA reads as TGTGCCAGCAGCTTGCCGACTTCAGATACGCAGTATTTT. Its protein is CASSLPTSDTQYF.